The 6 T cell receptor beta chains in this list originate from one sample, sequenced in a study of tissue T cells after allogeneic stem cell transplantation. The sample's time point: mouse harvest day 14 after allogeneic transplant. Tail vein injection delivered 10^7 T-cell-depleted bone marrow cells and 10^6 splenic CD5+ T cells. Clones were read by immunoSEQ multiplex PCR, and TCRdb kept only the in-frame ones, dropping some. The table shows about 2,800 clones, with approximately 44% occurring only once. The sample taken for sequencing was gut tissue. All receptors come from a female BALB/c mouse given C57BL/6 T cells with graft-versus-host disease after an allogeneic hematopoietic cell transplant.

About this clone: The gene names given are mouse names. The read is 1 residue too short to cover the CDR3 end, so that end is filled in from the germline J gene. The V call is TRBV26, the J call TRBJ2-7; 9 bases fit TRBD2. There are 14 residues in the CDR3. The germline gives CDR1 KGHPV, CDR2 FQNQEV (reference sequence). V shed 2 bases, J shed 4 bases, and the junction held 3 bases outside the gene matches. The sequenced part of the CDR3 DNA is TGTGCCAGCAGTCTGGAGGACTGGGGATATGAACAGTAC. This codes for CASSLEDWGYEQY. The entire CDR3 is CASSLEDWGYEQYF. Complete variable domain (other parts from reference TRBV26 and TRBJ2-7): NSKVIQTPRYLVKGQGQKAKMRCIPEKGHPVVFWYQQNKNNEFKFLINFQNQEVLQQIDMTEKRFSAECPSNSPCSLEIQSSEAGDSALYLCASSLEDWGYEQYFGPGTRLTVL.

Concerning this clone: All gene names here are mouse names. The CDR3 end falls 1 residue outside the read, so it is completed with the germline J gene. The chain combines TRBV23 with TRBJ2-7. The CDR3 is 11 amino acids. Germline V gives CDR1 KGHTA, CDR2 FQNQQP. The CDR3: CSSSQGREQYF. CDR3 DNA, as far as it was read: TGCTCCAGCAGTCAGGGCCGGGAACAGTAC.

About this clone: Gene names are the mouse ones. The read stops 1 residue short of the end of the CDR3; the missing end is completed from the germline J gene. V usage is TRBV23 and J usage is TRBJ1-4. The length of the CDR3 is 16 residues. Germline CDR1 reads KGHTA; CDR2 reads FQNQQP. CDR3 loop: CSSSQSRGFPNERLFF. The sequenced part of the CDR3 DNA is TGCTCCAGCAGTCAATCGCGGGGATTCCCCAACGAAAGATTATTT.

This clone is termed large. Gene names and germline match the mouse. The read gets to within 1 residue of the CDR3 end, and the germline J gene fills in the rest. The genes are TRBV23 and TRBJ1-4; no DNA check was done on the table's D call, TRBD1. The CDR3 spans 14 residues. The germline V gene has CDR1 KGHTA and CDR2 FQNQQP. The CDR3 is CSSSPGTANERLFF. CDR3 DNA (partial): TGCTCCAGCAGTCCCGGGACAGCCAACGAAAGATTATTT.

With respect to this clone: Gene and germline names: mouse. The CDR3 extends 1 residue past the end of the read, so its final part is completed from the germline J gene. V and J are TRBV1 and TRBJ1-6; no clear D gene. TRBJ1-6 is an open reading frame whose function is uncertain. CDR1 and CDR2 from the germline V gene are NSQYPW and LRSPGD (reference sequence). V was cut by 3 bases and J by 4 bases, with 4 bases left in between. CDR3 length equals 13 residues. CDR3 residues: CTCSASYNSPLYF. The CDR3 bases that were read are TGCACCTGCAGTGCGAGTTATAATTCGCCCCTCTAC.

This clone was seen a few times. The gene symbols are mouse symbols. The observed sequence ends 1 residue before the CDR3 terminus, with the missing tail filled in from the germline J gene. This chain joins TRBV26 and TRBJ1-3; maybe TRBD1 (6 bases). CDR3 size: 13 residues. The ends were cut back, 3 bases at V and 4 bases at J, with 7 bases in the middle. CDR1 and CDR2 (germline): KGHPV, FQNQEV (reference sequence). The CDR3 bases that were read are TGTGCCAGCAGTCTCAGGGGAGGAAATACGCTCTAT. Protein sequence: CASSLRGGNTLY. From start to end, the CDR3 is CASSLRGGNTLYF. The full variable domain, in which reference TRBV26 and TRBJ1-3 provide the parts outside the CDR3, is NSKVIQTPRYLVKGQGQKAKMRCIPEKGHPVVFWYQQNKNNEFKFLINFQNQEVLQQIDMTEKRFSAECPSNSPCSLEIQSSEAGDSALYLCASSLRGGNTLYFGEGSRLIVV.